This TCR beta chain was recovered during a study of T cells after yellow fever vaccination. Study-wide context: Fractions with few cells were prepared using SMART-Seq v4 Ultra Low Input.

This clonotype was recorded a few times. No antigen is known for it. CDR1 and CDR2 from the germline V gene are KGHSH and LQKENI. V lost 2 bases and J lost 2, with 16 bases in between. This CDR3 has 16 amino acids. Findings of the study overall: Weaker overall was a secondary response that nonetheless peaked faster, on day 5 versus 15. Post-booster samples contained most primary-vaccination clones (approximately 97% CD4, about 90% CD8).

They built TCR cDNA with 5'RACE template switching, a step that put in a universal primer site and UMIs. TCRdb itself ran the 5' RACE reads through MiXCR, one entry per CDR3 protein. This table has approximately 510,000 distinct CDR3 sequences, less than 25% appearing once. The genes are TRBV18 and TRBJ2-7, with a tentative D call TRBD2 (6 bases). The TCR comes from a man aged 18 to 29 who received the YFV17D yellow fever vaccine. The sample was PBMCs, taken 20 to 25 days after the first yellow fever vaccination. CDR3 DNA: TGTGCCAGCTCACCAGAGGGAGGATTAGCGCCCTACGAGCAGTACTTC. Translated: CASSPEGGLAPYEQYF.